The entry below gives a single TCR beta chain sequence along with its context. A clone one base away is much larger, so this may be a read error. This sample was taken from a study of shared clonotypes between healthy human individuals. Method: immunoSEQ multiplex PCR; TCRdb's copy keeps in-frame clones and lacks some. This table has 2 million to 2.5 million clones, nearly 97% appearing once. This receptor was obtained from a young man in good health. Sequencing was carried out using naive CD4+ T cells sorted from blood. Regarding subset: CD45RA+ positively selected.

The CDR3 is CASSFEETQYF. The CDR3 nucleotides are TGTGCCAGCAGCTTCGAAGAGACCCAGTACTTC. This chain connects TRBV5-5 to TRBJ2-5, with D hard to call. The germline CDR1 and CDR2 sequences are SGHKS and YYEKEE (reference sequence). The V end lost 2 bases, the J end lost 3 bases, and 2 bases lay between the germline ends. This CDR3 has 11 residues.